These 29 T cell receptor beta chains originate from one sample sequenced in a study of OX40 agonist ivuxolimab in advanced cancers. This table comes from immunoSEQ multiplex PCR, and its TCRdb copy is limited to in-frame clones, with some not included. The top ten clones hold roughly 8% of a sample with 80,000 or so clones, 85% to 90% of them seen once. This specimen was CD4+ or CD8+ T cells sorted from blood, taken in a trial of the OX40 agonist ivuxolimab. Receptors originate from an adult with an advanced solid tumor such as melanoma, head and neck, liver or kidney cancer.

The gene calls are TRBV6-5 and TRBJ2-1, with 8 bases aligning to TRBD2. V was clipped by 6 bases and J by 9 bases; unmatched bases: 7. Per germline, CDR1 MNHEY and CDR2 SVGAGI. CDR3 size: 13 residues. In DNA, the CDR3 is TGTGCCAGCAGGCAAGGGACTAGGGGTGAGCAGTTCTTC. Translated: CASRQGTRGEQFF.

The J gene is TRBJ2-7, the V gene TRBV28; D may be TRBD1 or TRBD2 (5 bases each). Between the trimmed V and J ends, which lost 8 bases and 3 bases, there was a span of 14 bases. Germline V gene sequence: CDR1 MDHEN, CDR2 SYDVKM. The CDR3 length is 13 residues. The CDR3 is CASLEDKNYEQYF. Here the CDR3 DNA reads TGTGCCAGCCTGGAGGACAAAAACTACGAGCAGTACTTC.

A remark on this clone: A read error may produce the germline difference seen at one junction end. The V and J genes are TRBV10-3 and TRBJ1-5; D is unclear. CDR3 size: 15 residues. The germline V gene has CDR1 ENHRY and CDR2 SYGVKD. Written as DNA, the CDR3 is TGTGCCAGCAGTTACTCGGTCCCAAGCAATCAGCCCCAGCATTTT. Its translation is CASSYSVPSNQPQHF.

V and J are TRBV2 and TRBJ2-3; maybe TRBD2 (6 bases). The V and J ends lost 5 bases and 2 bases respectively, with 11 bases between them. CDR3 length: 14 amino acids. Germline-derived CDR1 and CDR2 are SNHLY and FYNNEI. CDR3 sequence (DNA): TGTGCCAGCAGTCCCGGGAGCCCCACAGATACGCAGTATTTT. It translates to CASSPGSPTDTQYF.

V usage is TRBV10-3 and J usage is TRBJ2-3; D not resolved. CDR1 is ENHRY and CDR2 is SYGVKD in the germline V gene. The V gene lost 2 bases and the J gene lost 2 bases, with 11 bases spanning the gap. The CDR3 loop spans 15 amino acids. The CDR3 loop reads CAISEARGFTDTQYF. CDR3 DNA sequence: TGTGCCATCAGTGAGGCGAGAGGCTTCACAGATACGCAGTATTTT.

The chain couples TRBV19 to TRBJ2-1; 12 nucleotides align to TRBD1. This CDR3 spans 14 amino acids. Trimming removed 3 bases from V and 16 bases from J; junction bases left unmatched: 10. The germline CDR1 and CDR2 sequences are LNHDA and SQIVND (reference sequence). CDR3 nucleotide sequence: TGTGCCAGTAGTATCCAGGGACAGGGGGCCGCAATATTCTTC. Encoded protein: CASSIQGQGAAIFF.

V and J are TRBV15 and TRBJ2-1, with 7 bases matching TRBD2. The CDR3 has 19 amino acids. From germline, CDR1 is LNHNV and CDR2 YYDKDF (reference sequence). After removal of 2 bases from V and 4 bases from J, the junction contained 17 bases not matched to a gene. In nucleotides, the CDR3 is TGTGCCACCAGCAGAAATTACCCCTCTAGAGCGGGATTGTACAATGAGCAGTTCTTC. It translates to CATSRNYPSRAGLYNEQFF.

The chain links TRBV27 to TRBJ2-3, with D unresolved. CDR1 and CDR2 (germline): MNHEY, SMNVEV (reference sequence). Trimming left V 10 bases short and J 4 bases short, with 15 bases between. The CDR3 contains 13 residues. CDR3 region: CAIRQYLSDTQYF. CDR3 nucleotide sequence: TGTGCCATCCGTCAGTACCTTTCAGATACGCAGTATTTT.

This rearrangement joins TRBV7-3 to TRBJ2-5; 7 bases align to TRBD1. The CDR3 covers 15 residues. Trimming cost V 4 bases and J 1 base; bases outside gene matches: 6. Germline lookup yields CDR1 SGHTA and CDR2 FQGTGA. The CDR3 nucleotides are TGTGCCAGCAGCTCCACCGGGACAGCCCAAGAGACCCAGTACTTC. It encodes CASSSTGTAQETQYF.

This clone has a handful of counts. This chain connects TRBV6-6 to TRBJ1-1; perhaps TRBD1 as D (5 bases). Deletions cut 2 bases from V and 6 bases from J, with 7 bases between. Germline V lookup: CDR1 MNHNY, CDR2 SVGAGI (reference sequence). The CDR3 runs to 12 residues. Here the CDR3 reads CASSYRGSEAFF. The CDR3 region has the DNA TGTGCCAGCAGTTACAGGGGATCTGAAGCTTTCTTT.

The V call is TRBV7-9, the J call TRBJ2-7, with a tentative D call TRBD2 (5 bases). The CDR3 spans 14 residues. Germline V gives CDR1 SEHNR, CDR2 FQNEAQ (reference sequence). The V end lost 1 base, the J end lost 4 bases, and 11 bases lay between the germline ends. The CDR3 region is CASSLERRTYEQYF. Here the CDR3 DNA reads TGTGCCAGCAGCTTAGAACGTCGGACTTACGAGCAGTACTTC.

This chain connects TRBV27 to TRBJ2-7, with D uncertain. Germline assignment: CDR1 MNHEY and CDR2 SMNVEV (reference sequence). V was clipped by 4 bases and J by 0 bases, with 13 bases between them. The CDR3 length is 15 residues. The CDR3 region is CASSSRLESSYEQYF. In nucleotides, the CDR3 is TGTGCCAGCAGTTCCCGTTTGGAGAGCTCCTACGAGCAGTACTTC.

The V call is TRBV30, the J call TRBJ1-2; D is ambiguous. Germline-derived CDR1 and CDR2 are GTSNPN and SVGIG (reference sequence). Deletions cut 2 bases from V and 8 bases from J, with 9 bases between. The CDR3 covers 11 residues. The CDR3, as DNA: TGTGCCTGGAGTCGGACGGCCGGCTACACCTTC. Translated, it gives CAWSRTAGYTF.

V is TRBV7-8 and J is TRBJ1-1, with D uncertain. This CDR3 is built from 12 residues. Germline loops: CDR1 SGHVS, CDR2 FQNEAQ. The V end lost 6 bases, the J end lost 0 bases, and 5 bases lay between the germline ends. The DNA for the CDR3 is TGTGCCAGCAGTTTCATGAACACTGAAGCTTTCTTT. Its translation is CASSFMNTEAFF.

CDR3 protein: CASSPGGHGNQPQHF. The CDR3 nucleotides read TGTGCCAGCTCACCTGGGGGGCATGGCAATCAGCCCCAGCATTTT. The chain combines TRBV18 with TRBJ1-5, with a tentative D call TRBD1 (6 bases). This CDR3 comprises 15 residues. V was pared by 3 bases and J by 2 bases, with 11 bases between. Germline CDR1 KGHSH, CDR2 LQKENI.

The rearrangement joins TRBV10-3 to TRBJ2-1; the D is unclear. Trimming took 3 bases from V and 9 from J, leaving 9 bases between them. This CDR3 region has 12 residues. The germline V gene encodes CDR1 ENHRY and CDR2 SYGVKD. The CDR3 region has the DNA TGTGCCATCAGTGAACTGGTGGGTGAGCAGTTCTTC. It translates to CAISELVGEQFF.

This chain's CDR3 is CASSDQDGQPQHF. CDR3 DNA sequence: TGTGCCAGCAGTGACCAGGATGGCCAGCCCCAGCATTTT. This chain joins TRBV2 and TRBJ1-5; D is ambiguous. Germline CDR1 is SNHLY and CDR2 is FYNNEI. This CDR3 comprises 13 residues. V shed 3 bases and J shed 7 bases, with 10 bases lying between them.

V usage is TRBV7-9 and J usage is TRBJ2-1; D unclear. The CDR3 is 13 residues long. From germline, CDR1 is SEHNR and CDR2 FQNEAQ (reference sequence). Trimming removed 3 bases from V and 5 bases from J, with 8 bases in between. The CDR3 bases are TGTGCCAGCAGCTTTGACGGCGACAATGAGCAGTTCTTC. Its protein product is CASSFDGDNEQFF.

This CDR3 reads CASSGDGAKNIQYF. Here the CDR3 DNA reads TGTGCCAGCAGTGGGGACGGAGCCAAAAACATTCAGTACTTC. The rearrangement uses TRBV2 and TRBJ2-4, with D possibly being TRBD1 or TRBD2 (5 bases each). Germline assignment: CDR1 SNHLY and CDR2 FYNNEI. The CDR3 is 14 amino acids. The V end was cut by 4 bases, the J end by 0 bases, with 7 bases between.

This clone has a handful of counts. This sequence joins TRBV9 and TRBJ1-1; 8 nucleotides match TRBD1. This CDR3 comprises 15 residues. With 3 bases clipped from V and 2 bases from J, the junction kept 6 bases outside the gene matches. The germline gives CDR1 SGDLS, CDR2 YYNGEE. The CDR3 region has the DNA TGTGCCAGCAGCGCCCGGGACAGGCCCAACACTGAAGCTTTCTTT. Translated: CASSARDRPNTEAFF.

This clone was counted ten times or more. V gene TRBV2 combines with J gene TRBJ2-1; the match to TRBD2 covers 8 bases. Germline values: CDR1 SNHLY, CDR2 FYNNEI. CDR3 length: 15 residues. V was pared by 5 bases and J by 7 bases, with 10 bases of the junction left unmatched. The CDR3 here is CASSKSAGVANEQFF. DNA of the CDR3: TGTGCCAGCAGTAAGTCAGCGGGAGTTGCGAATGAGCAGTTCTTC.

The V gene is TRBV18, the J gene TRBJ1-1; possibly TRBD1 for D (6 bases). Germline CDR1 KGHSH, CDR2 LQKENI. This CDR3 spans 14 amino acids. The V end was cut by 6 bases, the J end by 4 bases, with 15 bases between. CDR3 amino acids: CASSTNRDTTEAFF. The CDR3 coding sequence is TGTGCCAGCTCGACCAACAGGGATACCACTGAAGCTTTCTTT.

This clone appeared a few times. This chain uses TRBV5-1 with TRBJ2-2; the D gene is possibly TRBD1 (5 bases). CDR3 length equals 14 residues. CDR1 and CDR2 (germline): SGHRS, YFSETQ. V lost 7 bases and J lost 3, with 13 bases in between. For the CDR3, the DNA is TGCGCCAGCGGCCGCACAGGTGACACCGGGGAGCTGTTTTTT. It translates to CASGRTGDTGELFF.

J is TRBJ2-1 and V is TRBV5-4, with D possibly TRBD2 on 6 matching bases. V shed 2 bases and J shed 7 bases, with 10 bases lying between them. Germline V gene data show CDR1 as SGHNT and CDR2 as YYREEE (reference sequence). The CDR3 loop spans 13 amino acids. The CDR3 DNA reads as TGTGCCAGCAGCTTAGTTGCGGGGAATGAGCAGTTCTTC. Amino acids: CASSLVAGNEQFF.

The chain has TRBV5-4 and TRBJ2-3; no definite D call. V was shortened by 0 bases and J by 5 bases, with 7 bases between the two germline ends. CDR3 size: 13 residues. In germline, CDR1 is SGHNT, CDR2 YYREEE (reference sequence). DNA of the CDR3: TGTGCCAGCAGCTTGGGGGGTAGAGATACGCAGTATTTT. It yields the protein CASSLGGRDTQYF.

The chain links TRBV18 to TRBJ1-5; D unresolved. Germline V gene data show CDR1 as KGHSH and CDR2 as LQKENI. The CDR3 is 14 amino acids. The V gene lost 2 bases and the J gene lost 9 bases, with 14 bases spanning the gap. DNA of the CDR3: TGTGCCAGCTCACCAGCGCAGGCCGGAGGGCCCCAGCATTTT. The encoded protein is CASSPAQAGGPQHF.

CDR3 coding DNA: TGCGCCAGCAGCCCGGGACAGGGAGGATGGAATTCACCCCTCCACTTT. Translated, it gives CASSPGQGGWNSPLHF. The chain has TRBV4-1 and TRBJ1-6; 9 nucleotides agree with TRBD1. Germline V gene data show CDR1 as MGHRA and CDR2 as YSYEKL. The CDR3 sequence is 16 residues long. The trim removed 4 bases at V and 7 bases at J, leaving 8 bases unmatched.

V and J are TRBV5-5 and TRBJ2-7; D may be TRBD2 (5 bases). The germline gives CDR1 SGHKS, CDR2 YYEKEE (reference sequence). Trimming shortened V by 0 bases and J by 2 bases, and 12 bases separated the two germline ends. This CDR3 spans 15 amino acids. This chain's CDR3 is CASSLGPGKTYEQYF. The CDR3 region has the DNA TGTGCCAGCAGCTTGGGTCCGGGAAAGACCTACGAGCAGTACTTC.

This chain links TRBV6-1 with TRBJ2-2; D ambiguous. The CDR3 consists of 13 residues. CDR1 and CDR2 (germline): MNHNS, SASEGT. V was clipped by 7 bases and J by 6 bases, with 12 bases between them. DNA for the CDR3: TGTGCCAGCAACCCTACTGGACCCGGGGAGCTGTTTTTT. Amino acid sequence: CASNPTGPGELFF.